The following is a T cell receptor beta chain sequence with its context. Antigen specificity is unknown. The data stem from a study of blood T cells in healthy people across ages. Study information: Capturing about one barcoded beta molecule per two T cells was achieved by template switching.

The CDR3 has 13 amino acids. Germline V gene sequence: CDR1 SGHKS, CDR2 YYEKEE (reference sequence). Trimming stripped 4 bases from V and 8 bases from J, with 13 bases between. Together with a sample-barcoded 5' primer, a J-beta primer mix was included in a second PCR lasting about 7 to 11 cycles. TCRdb reprocessed the 5' RACE reads with MiXCR, giving one entry per CDR3 protein. The sample lists 1.5 million to 2 million distinct CDR3 sequences, about 28% occurring once. Study findings and constraints: In these data, TCR beta diversity tracked strongly with naive T cell percentage.

Sequencing input: blood. This clonotype was obtained from a woman aged 25 to 39 in good health. The chain is built from TRBV5-5 and TRBJ2-1, with D tentatively TRBD1 (6 bases). Written as DNA, the CDR3 is TGTGCCAGCAGCCCGGGACAAGACCATGAGCAGTTCTTC. It codes for CASSPGQDHEQFF. Together with reference TRBV5-5 and TRBJ2-1, the CDR3 gives the full variable domain: DAGVTQSPTHLIKTRGQQVTLRCSPISGHKSVSWYQQVLGQGPQFIFQYYEKEERGRGNFPDRFSARQFPNYSSELNVNALLLGDSALYLCASSPGQDHEQFFGPGTRLTVL.